This T cell receptor beta chain is drawn from a study of T cells after yellow fever vaccination. Study context: SMART-Seq v4 Ultra Low Input handled preparation of low-cell-number fractions. Findings and limits, study-wide: Reappearance after the booster was seen for most primary-vaccination clones, at 96% CD4 and around 90% CD8. High-abundance clonotypes from the bulk population could contaminate FACS-sorted repertoires. Practically every clonotype that responded to the vaccine could not be detected in sorted memory subsets on day 0.

From the 5' RACE reads, TCRdb called clonotypes with MiXCR, one entry per CDR3 protein. The sample shows approximately 27,000 distinct CDR3 sequences, under 5.5% of them seen only once. The CDR3 spans 15 residues. The germline CDR1 and CDR2 sequences are MDHEN and SYDVKM. V lost 8 bases, J lost 10 bases, and 21 bases lay in between. Many counts were recorded for this clonotype. This sequence originates from a man in his thirties or forties who received the YFV17D yellow fever vaccine. V usage is TRBV28 and J usage is TRBJ1-6; D remains ambiguous. The sequencing used PBMCs, either bulk or a sorted T-cell subset (CD4+, CD8+, memory, or dextramer-sorted; not recorded which), collected 15 days after the yellow fever booster vaccination. The CDR3 loop is CASGPDADGLSPLHF. The CDR3 DNA reads as TGTGCCAGCGGACCCGACGCGGATGGGCTCTCACCCCTCCACTTT.